What follows is one T cell receptor (beta chain) and its context. What it recognizes is unknown. This sample was taken from a study of T-cell reconstitution after alpha-beta-depleted transplantation in children. General study points: When one year had passed after transplant, most T-cell counts and diversity came from newly produced T cells. The study reportedly traced alpha-beta T cells about two months after transplant to several hundred expanded graft clones.

Trimming removed 5 bases from V and 5 bases from J; junction bases left unmatched: 10. Looked up from germline, CDR1 is SGHRS and CDR2 is YFSETQ. CDR3 size: 15 residues. Library preparation (for TCRbeta) was performed with unique molecular identifiers. TCRdb redid the calling of the PCR reads with MiXCR, one entry per CDR3 protein. The sample shows about a million distinct CDR3 sequences, roughly 31% of them seen only once. The specimen comprised PBMCs, mostly from graft donor cells, sampled 360 days after TCRalphabeta/CD19-depleted stem cell transplant. The receptor was isolated from a boy under two years old who had a stem cell transplant for SCID, so the T cells may come from the graft donor. The chain couples TRBV5-1 to TRBJ2-7; 10 nucleotides line up with TRBD1. The CDR3 is CASRETGGSWDEQYF. The CDR3 DNA reads as TGCGCCAGCAGGGAGACAGGGGGCAGCTGGGACGAGCAGTACTTC.